This T cell receptor (beta chain) was captured in a study of shared clonotypes between healthy human individuals. Unmatched junction bases numbered 8, after V lost 3 bases and J lost 1 base. Germline V lookup: CDR1 MNHNY, CDR2 SVGAGI (reference sequence). This CDR3 spans 16 amino acids. Details on this clone: Its specificity is not known.

Measured with immunoSEQ multiplex PCR; TCRdb has only the in-frame clones, and not every one. This table has 1,400,000 or so clones, approximately 98.5% appearing once. General study results and limits: Rarefaction demonstrated incomplete sorted-subset sequencing despite large depth.

Sequencing input: naive CD4+ T cells sorted from blood. Described subset: CD45RA+ positively selected. The chain carries TRBV6-6 and TRBJ2-7; TRBD2 aligns across 8 bases. The receptor comes from a man aged 25-45 years in good health. CDR3 sequence (DNA): TGTGCCAGCAGTTATCGGGGGGGGCCTCAATCCTACGAGCAGTACTTC. Translating gives CASSYRGGPQSYEQYF.